Sequencing of this T cell receptor beta chain was carried out in a study of OX40 agonist ivuxolimab in advanced cancers. V was trimmed by 5 bases and J by 4 bases, leaving 8 bases between them. From germline, CDR1 is SEHNR and CDR2 FQNEAQ (reference sequence). The CDR3 loop spans 13 amino acids. TCRdb keeps only in-frame clones here, not all; method: immunoSEQ multiplex PCR. The table includes tens of thousands of clones, about four fifths detected once. V is TRBV7-9 and J is TRBJ2-2; D is unclear. This TCR derives from an adult with an advanced solid tumor such as melanoma, head and neck, liver or kidney cancer. Sequencing used CD4+ or CD8+ T cells sorted from blood, obtained in a trial of the OX40 agonist ivuxolimab. The CDR3 nucleotides read TGTGCCAGCAGCCCAAGGGCCACCGGGGAGCTGTTTTTT. Translated: CASSPRATGELFF.